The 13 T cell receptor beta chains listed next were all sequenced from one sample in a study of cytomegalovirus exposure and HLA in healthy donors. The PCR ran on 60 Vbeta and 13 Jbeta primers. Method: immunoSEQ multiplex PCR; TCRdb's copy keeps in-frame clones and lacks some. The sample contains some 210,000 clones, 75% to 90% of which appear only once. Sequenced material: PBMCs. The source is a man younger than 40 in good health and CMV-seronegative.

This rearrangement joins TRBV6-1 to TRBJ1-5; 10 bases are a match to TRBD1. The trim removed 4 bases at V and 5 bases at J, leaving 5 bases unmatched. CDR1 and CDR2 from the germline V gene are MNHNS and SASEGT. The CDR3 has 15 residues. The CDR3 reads CASSGRTGGYQPQHF. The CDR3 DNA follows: TGTGCCAGCAGTGGCCGGACAGGGGGTTATCAGCCCCAGCATTTT.

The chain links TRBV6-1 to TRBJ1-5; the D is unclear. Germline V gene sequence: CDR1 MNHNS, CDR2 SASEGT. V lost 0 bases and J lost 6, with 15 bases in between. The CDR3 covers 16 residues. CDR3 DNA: TGTGCCAGCAGTGAAGCGACGGTGGGTAGAGGTCAGCCCCAGCATTTT. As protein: CASSEATVGRGQPQHF.

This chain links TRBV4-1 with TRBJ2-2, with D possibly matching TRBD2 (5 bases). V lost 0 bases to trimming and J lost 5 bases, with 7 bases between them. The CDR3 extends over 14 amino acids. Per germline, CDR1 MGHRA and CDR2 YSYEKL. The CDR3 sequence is CASSQDRRTGELFF. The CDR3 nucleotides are TGCGCCAGCAGCCAAGATAGGAGGACCGGGGAGCTGTTTTTT.

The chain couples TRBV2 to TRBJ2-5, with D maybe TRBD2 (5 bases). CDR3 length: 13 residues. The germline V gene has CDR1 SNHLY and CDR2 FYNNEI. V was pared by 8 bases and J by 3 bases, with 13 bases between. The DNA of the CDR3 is TGTGCCAGCGGCCGCGACGGGAAAGAGACCCAGTACTTC. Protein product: CASGRDGKETQYF.

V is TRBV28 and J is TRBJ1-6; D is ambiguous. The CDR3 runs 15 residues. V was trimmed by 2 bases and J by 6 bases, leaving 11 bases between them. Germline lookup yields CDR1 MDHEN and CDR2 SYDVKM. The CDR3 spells CASSLGEALNSPLHF. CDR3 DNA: TGTGCCAGCAGTTTAGGAGAGGCCCTTAATTCACCCCTCCACTTT.

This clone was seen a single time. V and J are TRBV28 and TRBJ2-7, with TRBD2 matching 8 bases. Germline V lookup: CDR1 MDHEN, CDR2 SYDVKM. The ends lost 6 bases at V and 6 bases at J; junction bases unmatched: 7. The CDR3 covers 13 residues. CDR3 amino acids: CASSPTGGGEQYF. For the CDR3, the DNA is TGTGCCAGCAGCCCTACCGGGGGGGGCGAGCAGTACTTC.

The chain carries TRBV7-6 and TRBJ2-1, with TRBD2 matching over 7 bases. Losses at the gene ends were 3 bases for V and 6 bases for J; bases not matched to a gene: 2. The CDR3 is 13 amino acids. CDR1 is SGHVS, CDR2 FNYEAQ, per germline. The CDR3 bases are TGTGCCAGCAGCTTTGGGGAGGGCAATGAGCAGTTCTTC. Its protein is CASSFGEGNEQFF.

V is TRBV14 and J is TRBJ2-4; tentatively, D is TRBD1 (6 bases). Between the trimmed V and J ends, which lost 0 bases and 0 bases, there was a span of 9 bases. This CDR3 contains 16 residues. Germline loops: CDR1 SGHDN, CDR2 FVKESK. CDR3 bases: TGTGCCAGCAGCCAAGAGACAGGCCTAGCCAAAAACATTCAGTACTTC. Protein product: CASSQETGLAKNIQYF. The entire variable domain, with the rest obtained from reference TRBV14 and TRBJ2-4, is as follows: EAGVTQFPSHSVIEKGQTVTLRCDPISGHDNLYWYRRVMGKEIKFLLHFVKESKQDESGMPNNRFLAERTGGTYSTLKVQPAELEDSGVYFCASSQETGLAKNIQYFGAGTRLSVL.

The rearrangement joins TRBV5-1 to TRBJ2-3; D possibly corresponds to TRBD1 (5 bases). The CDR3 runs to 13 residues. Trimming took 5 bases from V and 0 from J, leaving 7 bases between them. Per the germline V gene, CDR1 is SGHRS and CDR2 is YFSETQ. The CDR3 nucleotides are TGCGCCAGCAGTCAGGGAAGCACAGATACGCAGTATTTT. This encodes CASSQGSTDTQYF. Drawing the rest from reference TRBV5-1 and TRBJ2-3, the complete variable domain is KAGVTQTPRYLIKTRGQQVTLSCSPISGHRSVSWYQQTPGQGLQFLFEYFSETQRNKGNFPGRFSGRQFSNSRSEMNVSTLELGDSALYLCASSQGSTDTQYFGPGTRLTVL.

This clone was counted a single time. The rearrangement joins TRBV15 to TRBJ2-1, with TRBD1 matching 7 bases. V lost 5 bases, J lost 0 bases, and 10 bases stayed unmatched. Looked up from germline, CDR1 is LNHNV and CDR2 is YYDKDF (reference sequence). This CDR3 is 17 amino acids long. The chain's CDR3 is CATSSDRAGSSYNEQFF. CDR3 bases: TGTGCCACCAGCTCCGACAGGGCTGGGTCCTCCTACAATGAGCAGTTCTTC.

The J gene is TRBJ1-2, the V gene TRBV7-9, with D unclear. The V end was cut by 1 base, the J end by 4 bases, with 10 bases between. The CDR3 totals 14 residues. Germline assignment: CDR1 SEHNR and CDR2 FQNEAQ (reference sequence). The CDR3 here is CASSLGQTFYGYTF. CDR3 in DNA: TGTGCCAGCAGCTTAGGTCAGACTTTCTATGGCTACACCTTC.

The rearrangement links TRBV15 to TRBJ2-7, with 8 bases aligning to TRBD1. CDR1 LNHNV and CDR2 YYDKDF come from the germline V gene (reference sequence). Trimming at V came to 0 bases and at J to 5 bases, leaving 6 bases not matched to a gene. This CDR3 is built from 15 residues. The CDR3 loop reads CATSRDGQGNDEQYF. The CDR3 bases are TGTGCCACCAGCAGAGATGGACAGGGAAACGACGAGCAGTACTTC.

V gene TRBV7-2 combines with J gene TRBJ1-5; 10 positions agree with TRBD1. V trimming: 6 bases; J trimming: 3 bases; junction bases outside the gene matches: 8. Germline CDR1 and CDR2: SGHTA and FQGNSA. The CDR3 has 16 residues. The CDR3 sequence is CASSRQGAIDNQPQHF. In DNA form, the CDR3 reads TGTGCCAGCAGTCGACAGGGGGCAATCGACAATCAGCCCCAGCATTTT.